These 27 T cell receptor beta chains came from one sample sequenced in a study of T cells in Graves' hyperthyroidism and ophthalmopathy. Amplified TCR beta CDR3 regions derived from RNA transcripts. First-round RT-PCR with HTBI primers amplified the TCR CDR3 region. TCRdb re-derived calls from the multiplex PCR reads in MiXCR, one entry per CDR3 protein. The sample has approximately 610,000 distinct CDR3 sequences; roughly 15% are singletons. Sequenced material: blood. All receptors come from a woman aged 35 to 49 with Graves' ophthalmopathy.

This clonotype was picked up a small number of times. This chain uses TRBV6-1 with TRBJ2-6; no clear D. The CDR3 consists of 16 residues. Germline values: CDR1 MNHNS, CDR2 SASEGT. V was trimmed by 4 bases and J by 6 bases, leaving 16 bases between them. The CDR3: CASSVFFGSEANVLTF. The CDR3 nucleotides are TGTGCCAGCAGTGTATTTTTTGGGTCGGAGGCCAACGTCCTGACTTTC.

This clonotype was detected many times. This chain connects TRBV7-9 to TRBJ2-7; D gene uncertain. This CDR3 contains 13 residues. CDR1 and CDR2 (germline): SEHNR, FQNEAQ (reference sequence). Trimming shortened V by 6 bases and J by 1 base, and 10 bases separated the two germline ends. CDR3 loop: CASSFGPSYEQYF. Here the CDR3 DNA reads TGTGCCAGCAGTTTCGGGCCGTCCTACGAGCAGTACTTC.

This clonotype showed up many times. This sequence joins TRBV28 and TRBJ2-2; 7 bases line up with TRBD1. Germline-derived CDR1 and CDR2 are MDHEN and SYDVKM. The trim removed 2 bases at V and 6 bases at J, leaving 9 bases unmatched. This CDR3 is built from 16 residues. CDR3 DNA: TGTGCCAGCAGTTTACCGCTCCGGACAGGATCCGGGGAGCTGTTTTTT. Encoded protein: CASSLPLRTGSGELFF.

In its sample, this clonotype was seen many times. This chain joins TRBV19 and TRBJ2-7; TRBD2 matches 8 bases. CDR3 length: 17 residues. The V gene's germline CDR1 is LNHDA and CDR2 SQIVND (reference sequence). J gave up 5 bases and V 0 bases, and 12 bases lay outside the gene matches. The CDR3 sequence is CASSIDPPGGVVDEQYF. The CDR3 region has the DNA TGTGCCAGTAGTATAGATCCCCCGGGAGGGGTCGTAGACGAGCAGTACTTC.

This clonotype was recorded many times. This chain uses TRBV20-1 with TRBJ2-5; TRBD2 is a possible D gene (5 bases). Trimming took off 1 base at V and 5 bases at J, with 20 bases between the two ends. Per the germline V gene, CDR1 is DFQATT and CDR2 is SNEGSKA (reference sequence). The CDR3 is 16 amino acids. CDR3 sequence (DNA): TGCAGTGCTAGAGGGGCAGGTTCTATCGGCGGGGAGACCCAGTACTTC. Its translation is CSARGAGSIGGETQYF.

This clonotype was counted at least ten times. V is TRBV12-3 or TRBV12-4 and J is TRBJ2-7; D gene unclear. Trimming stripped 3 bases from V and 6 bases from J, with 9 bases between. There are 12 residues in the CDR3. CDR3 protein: CASSFPESEQYF. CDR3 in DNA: TGTGCCAGCAGTTTTCCCGAGAGCGAGCAGTACTTC.

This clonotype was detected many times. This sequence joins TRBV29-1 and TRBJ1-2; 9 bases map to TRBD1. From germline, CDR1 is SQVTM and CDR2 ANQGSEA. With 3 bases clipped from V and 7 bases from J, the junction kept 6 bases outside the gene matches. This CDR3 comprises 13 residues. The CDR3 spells CSVEIQGAFGYTF. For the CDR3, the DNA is TGCAGCGTTGAGATACAGGGGGCGTTTGGCTACACCTTC.

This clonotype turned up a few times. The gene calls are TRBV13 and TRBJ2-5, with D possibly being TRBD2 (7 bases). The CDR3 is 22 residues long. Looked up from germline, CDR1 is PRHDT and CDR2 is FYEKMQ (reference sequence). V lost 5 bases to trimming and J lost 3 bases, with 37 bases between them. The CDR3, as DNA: TGTGCCAGCAGCCCTCTAGGGGGAGATCGAGTTCGCGTGGGGAGGGTGGAAGAGACCCAGTACTTC. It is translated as CASSPLGGDRVRVGRVEETQYF.

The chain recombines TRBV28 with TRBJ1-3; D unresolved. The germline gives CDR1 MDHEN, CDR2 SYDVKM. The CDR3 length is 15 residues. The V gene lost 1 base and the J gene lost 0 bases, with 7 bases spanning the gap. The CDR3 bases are TGTGCCAGCAGTTTATCTAGGCGCTCTGGAAACACCATATATTTT. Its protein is CASSLSRRSGNTIYF.

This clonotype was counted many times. Written as DNA, the CDR3 is TGTGCCAGTAGTATCGGGGGAGGCCAAGAGACCCAGTACTTC. Protein product: CASSIGGGQETQYF. This sequence joins TRBV19 and TRBJ2-5, with D tentatively TRBD2 (6 bases). The CDR3 consists of 14 residues. The germline gives CDR1 LNHDA, CDR2 SQIVND (reference sequence). V was pared by 3 bases and J by 1 base, with 9 bases between.

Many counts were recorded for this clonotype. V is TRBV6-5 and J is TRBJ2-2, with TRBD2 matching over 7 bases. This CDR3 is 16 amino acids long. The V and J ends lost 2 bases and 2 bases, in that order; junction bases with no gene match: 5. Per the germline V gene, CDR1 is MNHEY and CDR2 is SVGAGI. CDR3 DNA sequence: TGTGCCAGCAGTTACGCCGGGACTACAAACACCGGGGAGCTGTTTTTT. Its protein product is CASSYAGTTNTGELFF.

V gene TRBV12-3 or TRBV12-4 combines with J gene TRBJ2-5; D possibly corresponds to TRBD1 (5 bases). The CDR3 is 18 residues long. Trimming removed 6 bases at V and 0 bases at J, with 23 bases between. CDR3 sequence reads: CASSTQLRTPDDQETQYF. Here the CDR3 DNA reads TGTGCCAGCAGCACTCAACTCAGGACACCGGACGACCAAGAGACCCAGTACTTC.

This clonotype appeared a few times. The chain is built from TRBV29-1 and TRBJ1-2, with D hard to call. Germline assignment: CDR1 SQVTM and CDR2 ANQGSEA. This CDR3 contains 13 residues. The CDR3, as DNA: TGCAGTCTCACCCACCCCTCGGAACGGGGCTACACCTTC. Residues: CSLTHPSERGYTF.

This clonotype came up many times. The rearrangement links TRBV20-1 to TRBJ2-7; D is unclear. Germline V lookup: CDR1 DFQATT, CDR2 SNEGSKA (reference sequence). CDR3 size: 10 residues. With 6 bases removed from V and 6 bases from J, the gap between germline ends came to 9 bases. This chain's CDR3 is CSAPGPEQYF. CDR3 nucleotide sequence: TGCAGTGCGCCAGGTCCCGAGCAGTACTTC.

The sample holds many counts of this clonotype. This CDR3 reads CASSLSLAANYEQYF. In DNA form, the CDR3 reads TGTGCCAGCAGTTTATCATTAGCGGCCAACTACGAGCAGTACTTC. This rearrangement joins TRBV27 to TRBJ2-7; possibly TRBD2 for D (6 bases). The germline V gene has CDR1 MNHEY and CDR2 SMNVEV (reference sequence). The CDR3 runs 15 residues. V was cut by 0 bases and J by 3 bases, with 12 bases left in between.

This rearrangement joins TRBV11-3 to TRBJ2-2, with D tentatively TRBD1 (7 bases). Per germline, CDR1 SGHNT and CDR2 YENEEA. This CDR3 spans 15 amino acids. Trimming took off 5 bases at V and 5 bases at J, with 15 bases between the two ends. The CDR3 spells CASSGAGQRTGELFF. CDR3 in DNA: TGTGCCAGCAGCGGGGCGGGACAGAGAACCGGGGAGCTGTTTTTT.

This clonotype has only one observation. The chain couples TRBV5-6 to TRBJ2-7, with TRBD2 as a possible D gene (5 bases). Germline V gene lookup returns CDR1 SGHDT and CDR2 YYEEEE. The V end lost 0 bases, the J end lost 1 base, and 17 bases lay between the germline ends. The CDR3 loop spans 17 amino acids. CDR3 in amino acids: CASSLGTRAGLSYEQYF. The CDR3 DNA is TGTGCCAGCAGCTTGGGGACGCGGGCGGGTTTGTCCTACGAGCAGTACTTC.

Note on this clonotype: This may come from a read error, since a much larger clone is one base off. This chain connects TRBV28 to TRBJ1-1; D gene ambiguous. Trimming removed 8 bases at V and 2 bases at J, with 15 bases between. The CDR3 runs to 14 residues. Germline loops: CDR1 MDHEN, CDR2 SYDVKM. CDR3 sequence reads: CASGPDPENTEAFF. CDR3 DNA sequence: TGTGCCAGCGGGCCAGATCCCGAAAACACTGAAGCTTTCTTT.

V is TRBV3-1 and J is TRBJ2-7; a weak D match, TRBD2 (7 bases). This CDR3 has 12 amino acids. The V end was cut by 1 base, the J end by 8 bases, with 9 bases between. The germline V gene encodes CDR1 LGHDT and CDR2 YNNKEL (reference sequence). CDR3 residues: CASSQGGGQQYF. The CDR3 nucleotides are TGTGCCAGCAGCCAAGGGGGGGGCCAGCAGTACTTC.

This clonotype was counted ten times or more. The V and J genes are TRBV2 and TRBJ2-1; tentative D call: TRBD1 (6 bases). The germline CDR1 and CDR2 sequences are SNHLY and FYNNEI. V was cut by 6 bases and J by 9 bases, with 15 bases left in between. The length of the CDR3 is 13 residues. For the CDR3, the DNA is TGTGCCAGCAGGGATTGGGGGCACGGTGAGCAGTTCTTC. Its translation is CASRDWGHGEQFF.

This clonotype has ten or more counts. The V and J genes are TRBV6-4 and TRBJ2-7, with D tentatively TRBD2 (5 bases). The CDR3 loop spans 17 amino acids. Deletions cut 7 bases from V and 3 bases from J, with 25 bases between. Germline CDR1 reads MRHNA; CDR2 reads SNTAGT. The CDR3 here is CASIEPWTREGYYEQYF. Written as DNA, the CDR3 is TGTGCCAGCATCGAACCCTGGACCCGGGAAGGGTACTACGAGCAGTACTTC.

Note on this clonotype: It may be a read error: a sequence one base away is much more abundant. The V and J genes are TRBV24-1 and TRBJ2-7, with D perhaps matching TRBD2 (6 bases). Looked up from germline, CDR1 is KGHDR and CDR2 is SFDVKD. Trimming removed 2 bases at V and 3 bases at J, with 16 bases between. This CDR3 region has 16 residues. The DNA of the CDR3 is TGTGCCACCAGTGATTCAGGTGCCGAGGAGGGCTACGAGCAGTACTTC. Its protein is CATSDSGAEEGYEQYF.

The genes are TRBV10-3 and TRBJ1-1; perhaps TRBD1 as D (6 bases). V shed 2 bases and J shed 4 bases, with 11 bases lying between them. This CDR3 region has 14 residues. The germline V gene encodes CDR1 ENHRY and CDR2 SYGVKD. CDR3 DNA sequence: TGTGCCATCAGTGAGCGGGACACCCTCACTGAAGCTTTCTTT. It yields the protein CAISERDTLTEAFF.

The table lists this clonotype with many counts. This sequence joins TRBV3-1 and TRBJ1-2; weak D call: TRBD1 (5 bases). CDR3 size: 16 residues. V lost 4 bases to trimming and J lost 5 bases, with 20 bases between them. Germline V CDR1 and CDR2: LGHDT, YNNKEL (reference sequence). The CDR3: CASSPWTSHEGYGYTF. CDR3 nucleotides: TGTGCCAGCAGCCCTTGGACATCGCACGAGGGTTATGGCTACACCTTC.

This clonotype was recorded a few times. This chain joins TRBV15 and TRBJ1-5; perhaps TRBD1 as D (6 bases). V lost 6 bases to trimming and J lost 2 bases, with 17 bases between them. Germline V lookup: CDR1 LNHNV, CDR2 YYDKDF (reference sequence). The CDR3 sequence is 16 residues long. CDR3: CATRLARGPRNQPQHF. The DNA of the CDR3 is TGTGCCACCAGGCTGGCCAGGGGACCTCGCAATCAGCCCCAGCATTTT.

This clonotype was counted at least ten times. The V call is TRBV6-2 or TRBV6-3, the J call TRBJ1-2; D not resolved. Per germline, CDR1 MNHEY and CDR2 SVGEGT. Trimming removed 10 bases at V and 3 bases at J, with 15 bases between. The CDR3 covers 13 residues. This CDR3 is CATHGIRDYGYTF. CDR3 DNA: TGTGCCACCCATGGTATACGCGACTATGGCTACACCTTC.

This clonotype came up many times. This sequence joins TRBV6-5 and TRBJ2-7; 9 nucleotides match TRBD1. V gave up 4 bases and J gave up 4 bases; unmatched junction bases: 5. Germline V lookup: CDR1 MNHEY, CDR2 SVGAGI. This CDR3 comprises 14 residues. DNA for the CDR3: TGTGCCAGCAGTTCAGGGACAGGGCTATACGAGCAGTACTTC. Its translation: CASSSGTGLYEQYF.